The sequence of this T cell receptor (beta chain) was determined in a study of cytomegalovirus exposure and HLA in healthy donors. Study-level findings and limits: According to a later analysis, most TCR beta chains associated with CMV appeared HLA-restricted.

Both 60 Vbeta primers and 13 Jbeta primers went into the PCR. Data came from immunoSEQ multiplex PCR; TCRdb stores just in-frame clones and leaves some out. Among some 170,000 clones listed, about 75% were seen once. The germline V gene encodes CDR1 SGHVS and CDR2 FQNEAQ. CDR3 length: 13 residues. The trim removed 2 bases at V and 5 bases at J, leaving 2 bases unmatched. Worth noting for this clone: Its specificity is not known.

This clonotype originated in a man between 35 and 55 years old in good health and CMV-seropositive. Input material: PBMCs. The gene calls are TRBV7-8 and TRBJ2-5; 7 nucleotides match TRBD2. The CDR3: CASSLSGAETQYF. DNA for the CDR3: TGTGCCAGCAGCTTAAGCGGGGCGGAGACCCAGTACTTC.